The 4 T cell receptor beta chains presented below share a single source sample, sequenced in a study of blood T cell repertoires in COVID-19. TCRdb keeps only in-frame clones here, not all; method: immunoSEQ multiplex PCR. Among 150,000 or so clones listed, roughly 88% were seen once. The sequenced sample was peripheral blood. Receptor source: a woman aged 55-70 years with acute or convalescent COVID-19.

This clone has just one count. The CDR3 DNA reads TGTGCCAGCAGCTTAGTAACAGCCTCCTACGAGCAGTACTTC. Amino acid sequence: CASSLVTASYEQYF. The chain links TRBV7-9 to TRBJ2-7; D is unclear. The CDR3 has 14 amino acids. Deletions cut 1 base from V and 0 bases from J, with 7 bases between. CDR1 SEHNR and CDR2 FQNEAQ come from the germline V gene (reference sequence). Variable domain in full (rest from reference TRBV7-9 and TRBJ2-7): DTGVSQNPRHKITKRGQNVTFRCDPISEHNRLYWYRQTLGQGPEFLTYFQNEAQLEKSRLLSDRFSAERPKGSFSTLEIQRTEQGDSAMYLCASSLVTASYEQYFGPGTRLTVT.

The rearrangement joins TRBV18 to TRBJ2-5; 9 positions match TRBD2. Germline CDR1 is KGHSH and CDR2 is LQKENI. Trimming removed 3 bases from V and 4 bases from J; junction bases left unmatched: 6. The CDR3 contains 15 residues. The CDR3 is CASSPSERGVETQYF. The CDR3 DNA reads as TGTGCCAGCTCACCCTCAGAGCGGGGGGTAGAGACCCAGTACTTC.

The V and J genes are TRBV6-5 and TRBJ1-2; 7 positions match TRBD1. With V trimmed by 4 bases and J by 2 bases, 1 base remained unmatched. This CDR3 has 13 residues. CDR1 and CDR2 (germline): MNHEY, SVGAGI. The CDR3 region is CASSSGQNYGYTF. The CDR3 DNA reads TGTGCCAGCAGTTCGGGACAGAACTATGGCTACACCTTC.

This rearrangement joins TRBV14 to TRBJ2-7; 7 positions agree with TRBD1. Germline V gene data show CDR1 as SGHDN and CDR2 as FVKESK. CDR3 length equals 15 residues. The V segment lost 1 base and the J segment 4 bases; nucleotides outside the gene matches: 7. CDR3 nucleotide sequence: TGTGCCAGCAGCCAAGGTCAACAGGGGCCGTACGAGCAGTACTTC. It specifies CASSQGQQGPYEQYF. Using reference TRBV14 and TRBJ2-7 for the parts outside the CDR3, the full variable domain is EAGVTQFPSHSVIEKGQTVTLRCDPISGHDNLYWYRRVMGKEIKFLLHFVKESKQDESGMPNNRFLAERTGGTYSTLKVQPAELEDSGVYFCASSQGQQGPYEQYFGPGTRLTVT.